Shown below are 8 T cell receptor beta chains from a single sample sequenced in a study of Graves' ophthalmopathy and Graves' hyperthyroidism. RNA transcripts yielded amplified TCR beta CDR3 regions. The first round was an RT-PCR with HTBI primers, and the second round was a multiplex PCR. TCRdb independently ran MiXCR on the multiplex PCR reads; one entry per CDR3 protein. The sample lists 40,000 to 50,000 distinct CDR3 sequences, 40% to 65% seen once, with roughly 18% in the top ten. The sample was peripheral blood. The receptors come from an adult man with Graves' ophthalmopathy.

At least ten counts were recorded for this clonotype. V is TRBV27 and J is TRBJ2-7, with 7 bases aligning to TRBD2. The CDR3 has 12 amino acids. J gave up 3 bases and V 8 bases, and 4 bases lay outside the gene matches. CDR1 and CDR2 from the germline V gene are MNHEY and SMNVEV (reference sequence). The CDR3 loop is CASGPSGYEQYF. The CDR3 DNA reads TGTGCCAGCGGCCCTAGCGGCTACGAGCAGTACTTC.

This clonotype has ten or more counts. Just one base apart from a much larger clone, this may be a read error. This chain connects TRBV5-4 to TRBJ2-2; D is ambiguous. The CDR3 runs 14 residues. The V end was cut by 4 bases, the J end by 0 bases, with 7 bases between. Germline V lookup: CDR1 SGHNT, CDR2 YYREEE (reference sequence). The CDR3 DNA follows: TGTGCCAGCAGCCCCGGCACGAACACCGGGGAGCTGTTTTTT. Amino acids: CASSPGTNTGELFF.

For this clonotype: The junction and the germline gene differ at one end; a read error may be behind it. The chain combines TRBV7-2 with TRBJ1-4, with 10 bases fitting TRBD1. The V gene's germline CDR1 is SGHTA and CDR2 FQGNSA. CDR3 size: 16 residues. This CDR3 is CASSQGSGTGAEKLLF. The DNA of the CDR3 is TGTGCCAGCAGCCAAGGGTCGGGGACAGGGGCTGAAAAACTGCTTTTT. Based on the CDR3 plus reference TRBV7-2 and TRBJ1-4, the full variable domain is GAGVSQSPSNKVTEKGKDVELRCDPISGHTALYWYRQSLGQGLEFLIYFQGNSAPDKSGLPSDRFSAERTGGSVSTLTIQRTQQEDSAVYLCASSQGSGTGAEKLLFGSGTQLSVL.

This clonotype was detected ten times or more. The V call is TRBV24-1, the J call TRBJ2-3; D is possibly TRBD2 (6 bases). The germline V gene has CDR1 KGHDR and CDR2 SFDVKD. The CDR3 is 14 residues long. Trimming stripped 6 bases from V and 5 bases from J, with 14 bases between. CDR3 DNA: TGTGCCACCAGTCGGGGGTCCGAAGGAGATACGCAGTATTTT. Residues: CATSRGSEGDTQYF.

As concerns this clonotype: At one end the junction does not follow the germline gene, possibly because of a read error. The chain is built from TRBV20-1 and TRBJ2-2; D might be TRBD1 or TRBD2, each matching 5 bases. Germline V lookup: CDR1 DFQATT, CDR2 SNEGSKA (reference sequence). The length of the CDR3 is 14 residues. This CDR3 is CSASLGLNTGELLF. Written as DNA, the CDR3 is TGCAGTGCTAGCCTGGGGCTTAACACCGGGGAGCTGCTTTTT.

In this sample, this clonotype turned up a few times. The CDR3 reads CATSGFLATNTGELFF. As DNA, the CDR3 is TGTGCCACCAGCGGATTTTTGGCGACGAACACCGGGGAGCTGTTTTTT. This chain connects TRBV15 to TRBJ2-2, with D unclear. Germline assignment: CDR1 LNHNV and CDR2 YYDKDF (reference sequence). V lost 5 bases to trimming and J lost 0 bases, with 13 bases between them. The CDR3 spans 16 residues.

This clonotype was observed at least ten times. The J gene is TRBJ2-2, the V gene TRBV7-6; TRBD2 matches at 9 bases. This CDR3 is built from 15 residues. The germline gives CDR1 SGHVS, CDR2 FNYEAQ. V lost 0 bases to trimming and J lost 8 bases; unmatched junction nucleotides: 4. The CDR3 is CASSLAALAGGELFF. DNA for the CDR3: TGTGCCAGCAGCTTAGCGGCCCTAGCGGGGGGGGAGCTGTTTTTT.

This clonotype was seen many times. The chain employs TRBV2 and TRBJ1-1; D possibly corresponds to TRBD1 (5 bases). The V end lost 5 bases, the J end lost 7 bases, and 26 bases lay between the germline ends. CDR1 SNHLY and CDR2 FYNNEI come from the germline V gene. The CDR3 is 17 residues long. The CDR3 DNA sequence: TGTGCCAGCAGTCCTATGGGGGGACTGAGGGACTTTGGTGAAGCTTTCTTT. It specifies CASSPMGGLRDFGEAFF.